A single sample gave rise to the 16 T cell receptor beta chains below, sequenced in a study of T cells in Graves' hyperthyroidism and ophthalmopathy. RNA transcripts yielded amplified TCR beta CDR3 regions. The study used the HTBI primer set for a first-round RT-PCR of the TCR CDR3. MiXCR was run by TCRdb on the multiplex PCR reads, yielding one entry per CDR3 protein. The table records approximately 98,000 distinct CDR3 sequences, roughly 37% of them present only once. Sequences were obtained from peripheral blood or thyroid tissue (not recorded which). The source of these receptors is a woman in her 30s with Graves' hyperthyroidism.

The chain has TRBV15 and TRBJ2-7, with D possibly being TRBD2 (6 bases). Germline V gene lookup returns CDR1 LNHNV and CDR2 YYDKDF (reference sequence). V was pared by 3 bases and J by 3 bases, with 15 bases between. The CDR3 length is 15 residues. CDR3 DNA sequence: TGTGCCACCAGCAGCTTGGAGGGGCTGGGCTACGAGCAGTACTTC. As protein: CATSSLEGLGYEQYF. The whole variable domain, remainder taken from reference TRBV15 and TRBJ2-7, is DAMVIQNPRYQVTQFGKPVTLSCSQTLNHNVMYWYQQKSSQAPKLLFHYYDKDFNNEADTPDNFQSRRPNTSFCFLDIRSPGLGDTAMYLCATSSLEGLGYEQYFGPGTRLTVT.

This clonotype was counted ten times or more. V is TRBV10-3 and J is TRBJ1-6; D is uncertain. Germline lookup yields CDR1 ENHRY and CDR2 SYGVKD. V was cut by 0 bases and J by 10 bases, with 7 bases left in between. The CDR3 runs to 13 residues. The CDR3 loop reads CAISESIYSPLHF. CDR3 bases: TGTGCCATCAGTGAGTCGATTTACTCACCCCTCCACTTT.

The gene calls are TRBV9 and TRBJ2-5; 8 nucleotides line up with TRBD2. J gave up 3 bases and V 4 bases, and 5 bases lay outside the gene matches. CDR1 SGDLS and CDR2 YYNGEE come from the germline V gene. The CDR3 has 14 amino acids. CDR3 region: CASSFGLAKETQYF. The CDR3 DNA follows: TGTGCCAGCAGCTTCGGACTAGCTAAAGAGACCCAGTACTTC. The full variable domain, in which reference TRBV9 and TRBJ2-5 provide the parts outside the CDR3, is DSGVTQTPKHLITATGQRVTLRCSPRSGDLSVYWYQQSLDQGLQFLIQYYNGEERAKGNILERFSAQQFPDLHSELNLSSLELGDSALYFCASSFGLAKETQYFGPGTRLLVL.

This clonotype was observed a few times. This chain uses TRBV28 with TRBJ1-4, with D possibly being TRBD1 (6 bases). The CDR3 runs to 12 residues. The germline V gene encodes CDR1 MDHEN and CDR2 SYDVKM. Trimming shortened V by 11 bases and J by 7 bases, and 14 bases separated the two germline ends. In DNA, the CDR3 is TGTGCCTCCCAGGGGATTGGTGAAAAACTGTTTTTT. Translated, it gives CASQGIGEKLFF.

This clonotype showed up many times. V usage is TRBV5-1 and J usage is TRBJ2-3; 9 positions agree with TRBD1. V gave up 2 bases and J gave up 1 base; unmatched junction bases: 5. The CDR3 extends over 16 amino acids. Per germline, CDR1 SGHRS and CDR2 YFSETQ. The CDR3 coding sequence is TGCGCCAGCAGCTTCGGGACAGGGTATGGCACAGATACGCAGTATTTT. It translates to CASSFGTGYGTDTQYF.

This clonotype was detected ten times or more. The chain combines TRBV2 with TRBJ2-3, with D perhaps TRBD2 (6 bases). The CDR3 totals 14 residues. Per germline, CDR1 SNHLY and CDR2 FYNNEI. V lost 1 base, J lost 3 bases, and 8 bases lay in between. Here the CDR3 reads CASSEGLVTDTQYF. CDR3 coding DNA: TGTGCCAGCAGTGAAGGACTAGTGACAGATACGCAGTATTTT.

This clonotype was found once. This rearrangement joins TRBV7-9 to TRBJ2-3; tentative D call: TRBD1 (6 bases). The CDR3 extends over 14 amino acids. Trimming cost V 5 bases and J 4 bases, with 13 bases left between them. The germline CDR1 and CDR2 sequences are SEHNR and FQNEAQ (reference sequence). CDR3 loop: CASSLEQGPDTQYF. Written as DNA, the CDR3 is TGTGCCAGCAGCCTCGAACAGGGTCCAGATACGCAGTATTTT.

This clonotype occurred once. V is TRBV10-3 and J is TRBJ1-1; 11 nucleotides match TRBD1. Germline V gives CDR1 ENHRY, CDR2 SYGVKD. After removal of 7 bases from V and 0 bases from J, the junction contained 4 bases not matched to a gene. This CDR3 spans 15 amino acids. The DNA of the CDR3 is TGTGCCATCATCCCGGGACAGGGGGTGAACACTGAAGCTTTCTTT. Amino acids: CAIIPGQGVNTEAFF.

Many counts were recorded for this clonotype. The CDR3 loop reads CASSSQGYGYTF. The CDR3 nucleotides read TGTGCCAGCAGCTCACAGGGTTACGGCTACACCTTC. The chain carries TRBV11-1 and TRBJ1-2; D might be TRBD1 (6 bases). Germline CDR1 SGHAT, CDR2 FQDESV (reference sequence). Between the trimmed V and J ends, which lost 4 bases and 8 bases, there was a span of 11 bases. The CDR3 runs 12 residues.

The chain couples TRBV5-1 to TRBJ2-3; D perhaps matches TRBD2 (6 bases). CDR1 and CDR2 from the germline V gene are SGHRS and YFSETQ. The CDR3 runs to 14 residues. The V gene lost 6 bases and the J gene lost 2 bases, with 13 bases spanning the gap. As DNA, the CDR3 is TGCGCCAGCAAGGAACTAGCCGACACAGATACGCAGTATTTT. Protein: CASKELADTDTQYF.

The CDR3 region is CASSLGQGINEKLFF. Written as DNA, the CDR3 is TGCGCCAGCAGCTTAGGACAGGGTATAAACGAAAAACTGTTTTTT. The chain couples TRBV5-1 to TRBJ1-4; 8 bases agree with TRBD1. Germline V gives CDR1 SGHRS, CDR2 YFSETQ. The J segment lost 8 bases and the V segment lost 2 bases, leaving 8 bases of the junction unmatched. This CDR3 has 15 amino acids.

In its sample, this clonotype was seen many times. The V gene is TRBV10-1, the J gene TRBJ2-3; no clear D. V was pared by 0 bases and J by 4 bases, with 5 bases between. CDR3 length equals 13 residues. The germline V gene encodes CDR1 WNHNN and CDR2 SYGVQD (reference sequence). The CDR3 bases are TGCGCCAGCAGTGAGTCACCTGCAGATACGCAGTATTTT. Translation: CASSESPADTQYF.

V is TRBV11-1 and J is TRBJ2-5, with 12 bases aligning to TRBD2. This CDR3 has 16 residues. The germline CDR1 and CDR2 sequences are SGHAT and FQDESV (reference sequence). The J segment lost 4 bases and the V segment lost 5 bases, leaving 8 bases of the junction unmatched. CDR3 in amino acids: CASSSLAGGPAETQYF. Here the CDR3 DNA reads TGTGCCAGCAGCAGCCTAGCGGGAGGGCCAGCAGAGACCCAGTACTTC. Variable domain in full (rest from reference TRBV11-1 and TRBJ2-5): EAEVAQSPRYKITEKSQAVAFWCDPISGHATLYWYRQILGQGPELLVQFQDESVVDDSQLPKDRFSAERLKGVDSTLKIQPAELGDSAMYLCASSSLAGGPAETQYFGPGTRLLVL.

This clonotype occurred a few times. The CDR3 spells CATSSQGRLTETQYF. For the CDR3, the DNA is TGTGCCACCAGCAGCCAAGGAAGACTCACAGAGACCCAGTACTTC. The J gene is TRBJ2-5, the V gene TRBV15; no reliable D call. The germline CDR1 and CDR2 sequences are LNHNV and YYDKDF (reference sequence). V shed 3 bases and J shed 4 bases, with 15 bases lying between them. The CDR3 runs to 15 residues. Full variable domain (outside the CDR3, taken from reference TRBV15 and TRBJ2-5): DAMVIQNPRYQVTQFGKPVTLSCSQTLNHNVMYWYQQKSSQAPKLLFHYYDKDFNNEADTPDNFQSRRPNTSFCFLDIRSPGLGDTAMYLCATSSQGRLTETQYFGPGTRLLVL.

Details on this clonotype: A much more abundant neighbour one base away suggests this may be a read error. The V and J genes are TRBV9 and TRBJ2-2; TRBD2 agrees at 7 bases. Germline CDR1 reads SGDLS; CDR2 reads YYNGEE. V trimming: 4 bases; J trimming: 2 bases; junction bases outside the gene matches: 14. The CDR3 loop spans 18 amino acids. In DNA, the CDR3 is TGTGCCAGCAGCACTCGACTAACGGGAGGACAAAACACCGGGGAGCTGTTTTTT. This codes for CASSTRLTGGQNTGELFF.

This clonotype was detected many times. The chain links TRBV6-1 to TRBJ2-3; D tentatively fits TRBD1 or TRBD2 (5 bases each). V was clipped by 5 bases and J by 1 base, with 13 bases between them. Per the germline V gene, CDR1 is MNHNS and CDR2 is SASEGT. This CDR3 comprises 15 residues. CDR3 sequence: CASSSRDLGTDTQYF. CDR3 nucleotides: TGTGCCAGCAGTTCCAGGGACCTTGGCACAGATACGCAGTATTTT.